This is a list of T cell receptor beta chains from one sample in a study of blood T cell repertoires in COVID-19. The method was immunoSEQ multiplex PCR; TCRdb's version includes in-frame clones alone and lacks a portion of them. The repertoire consists of under 200,000 clones, with 83% occurring once and the leading ten covering 3.5% to 4%. Sequencing used PBMCs or T cells enriched from blood (not recorded which). The receptors were sampled from a woman aged 45-60 years in a cohort exposed to, infected with or recovered from COVID-19 (not recorded which). The CDR3 runs from the conserved cysteine through the conserved F or W. Fields, in order: V gene, clone size, D gene, J gene, CDR3 protein, CDR3 DNA. The D gene is left open where the match is weak. The size of a clone is reported for some rows only, either as once, few or many, or as a class for expanded clones.

v_gene: TRBV28; abundance: .; d_gene: TRBD1; j_gene: TRBJ1-4; CDR3aa: CASSLWQGANEKLFF; CDR3nt: TGTGCCAGCAGCCTGTGGCAGGGGGCTAATGAAAAACTGTTTTTT
v_gene: TRBV7-2; abundance: .; d_gene: .; j_gene: TRBJ2-1; CDR3aa: CASSLLVSNEQFF; CDR3nt: TGTGCCAGCAGCTTACTCGTCTCCAATGAGCAGTTCTTC
v_gene: TRBV5-1; abundance: .; d_gene: TRBD1; j_gene: TRBJ2-1; CDR3aa: CASSGQGRDNEQFF; CDR3nt: TGCGCCAGCAGCGGACAGGGGAGGGACAATGAGCAGTTCTTC
v_gene: TRBV28; abundance: .; d_gene: .; j_gene: TRBJ1-1; CDR3aa: CASSLLSSGRPEAFF; CDR3nt: TGTGCCAGCAGTTTATTATCGTCAGGTCGTCCTGAAGCTTTCTTT
v_gene: TRBV29-1; abundance: .; d_gene: TRBD1; j_gene: TRBJ1-1; CDR3aa: CSVAGQGSGTEAFF; CDR3nt: TGCAGCGTTGCCGGACAGGGGTCGGGCACTGAAGCTTTCTTT
v_gene: TRBV9; abundance: .; d_gene: TRBD1; j_gene: TRBJ2-6; CDR3aa: CASSVATRTGWFGANVLTF; CDR3nt: TGTGCCAGCAGCGTAGCTACCCGGACAGGGTGGTTTGGGGCCAACGTCCTGACTTTC
v_gene: TRBV7-3; abundance: .; d_gene: .; j_gene: TRBJ2-5; CDR3aa: CASSLIGSSGGQETQYF; CDR3nt: TGTGCCAGCAGCTTAATCGGGAGTAGCGGAGGCCAAGAGACCCAGTACTTC
v_gene: TRBV6-5; abundance: .; d_gene: .; j_gene: TRBJ2-7; CDR3aa: CASRTRASYEQYF; CDR3nt: TGTGCCAGCAGAACTCGAGCAAGTTACGAGCAGTACTTC
v_gene: TRBV7-9; abundance: .; d_gene: TRBD2; j_gene: TRBJ2-2; CDR3aa: CASIAWEGPGELFF; CDR3nt: TGTGCCAGCATCGCCTGGGAGGGCCCCGGGGAGCTGTTTTTT
v_gene: TRBV2; abundance: .; d_gene: .; j_gene: TRBJ2-3; CDR3aa: CASSESVTQYF; CDR3nt: TGTGCCAGCAGTGAGTCGGTTACGCAGTATTTT
v_gene: TRBV4-3; abundance: once; d_gene: .; j_gene: TRBJ1-5; CDR3aa: CASSPTGGGNQPQHF; CDR3nt: TGCGCCAGCAGCCCGACCGGGGGGGGCAATCAGCCCCAGCATTTT
v_gene: TRBV19; abundance: few; d_gene: .; j_gene: TRBJ1-5; CDR3aa: CASSIGQGFTQPQHF; CDR3nt: TGTGCCAGTAGTATAGGGCAGGGGTTTACTCAGCCCCAGCATTTT
v_gene: TRBV27; abundance: many; d_gene: TRBD1; j_gene: TRBJ1-2; CDR3aa: CASSLGSGGWGYTF; CDR3nt: TGTGCCAGCAGTTTAGGGTCAGGGGGCTGGGGCTACACCTTC
v_gene: TRBV18; abundance: .; d_gene: .; j_gene: TRBJ1-3; CDR3aa: CASSPDGGGGNTIYF; CDR3nt: TGTGCCAGCTCACCGGATGGGGGAGGAGGAAACACCATATATTTT
v_gene: TRBV3-1/TRBV3-2; abundance: .; d_gene: TRBD2; j_gene: TRBJ2-1; CDR3aa: CASSQKGLAGGVFF; CDR3nt: TGTGCCAGCAGCCAAAAGGGACTAGCGGGAGGTGTGTTCTTC
v_gene: TRBV7-9; abundance: .; d_gene: TRBD1; j_gene: TRBJ1-1; CDR3aa: CASSVPKGQGKTEAFF; CDR3nt: TGTGCCAGCAGCGTCCCTAAGGGACAGGGGAAGACTGAAGCTTTCTTT
v_gene: TRBV29-1; abundance: .; d_gene: .; j_gene: TRBJ1-5; CDR3aa: CSVQNSNQPQHF; CDR3nt: TGCAGCGTTCAAAATAGCAATCAGCCCCAGCATTTT
v_gene: TRBV7-3; abundance: .; d_gene: .; j_gene: TRBJ2-3; CDR3aa: CASSLGDPADTQYF; CDR3nt: TGTGCCAGCAGCTTAGGAGATCCGGCAGATACGCAGTATTTT
v_gene: TRBV19; abundance: .; d_gene: .; j_gene: TRBJ2-2; CDR3aa: CASSIGQGRSELFF; CDR3nt: TGTGCCAGTAGTATAGGGCAGGGTCGGTCCGAGCTGTTTTTT
v_gene: TRBV19; abundance: .; d_gene: .; j_gene: TRBJ1-1; CDR3aa: CASTLIVGPGLEAFF; CDR3nt: TGTGCCAGTACCCTCATTGTCGGACCGGGACTTGAAGCTTTCTTT
v_gene: TRBV25-1; abundance: .; d_gene: TRBD1; j_gene: TRBJ1-1; CDR3aa: CASSDRTGRQMRGTEAFF; CDR3nt: TGTGCCAGCAGTGATAGGACAGGGCGCCAGATGAGGGGCACTGAAGCTTTCTTT
v_gene: TRBV4-2; abundance: few; d_gene: .; j_gene: TRBJ1-4; CDR3aa: CASTRQANEKLFF; CDR3nt: TGTGCCAGCACACGACAGGCTAATGAAAAACTGTTTTTT
v_gene: TRBV11-1; abundance: .; d_gene: TRBD1; j_gene: TRBJ1-5; CDR3aa: CASSPGTGVNQPQHF; CDR3nt: TGTGCCAGCAGCCCGGGGACAGGGGTTAATCAGCCCCAGCATTTT
v_gene: TRBV6-5; abundance: .; d_gene: TRBD1; j_gene: TRBJ1-1; CDR3aa: CASRGPGGNTEAFF; CDR3nt: TGTGCCAGCCGCGGGCCAGGGGGGAACACTGAAGCTTTCTTT
v_gene: TRBV13; abundance: .; d_gene: .; j_gene: TRBJ2-5; CDR3aa: CASSLGARGQETQYF; CDR3nt: TGTGCCAGCAGCTTAGGTGCCAGGGGTCAAGAGACCCAGTACTTC
v_gene: TRBV6-2/TRBV6-3; abundance: .; d_gene: TRBD1; j_gene: TRBJ1-1; CDR3aa: CASSPIGTGGGMAEAFF; CDR3nt: TGTGCCAGCAGTCCGATAGGGACAGGGGGCGGAATGGCTGAAGCTTTCTTT
v_gene: TRBV19; abundance: .; d_gene: TRBD2; j_gene: TRBJ2-3; CDR3aa: CASGRLAGGPGEQYF; CDR3nt: TGTGCCAGTGGAAGACTAGCGGGAGGCCCTGGGGAGCAGTATTTT
v_gene: TRBV11-2; abundance: .; d_gene: TRBD1; j_gene: TRBJ1-1; CDR3aa: CASSLDRGAGGNTEAFF; CDR3nt: TGTGCCAGCAGCTTAGATAGGGGCGCAGGGGGCAACACTGAAGCTTTCTTT
v_gene: TRBV11-2; abundance: .; d_gene: TRBD1; j_gene: TRBJ1-5; CDR3aa: CASSSGQDNQPQHF; CDR3nt: TGTGCCAGCAGCTCGGGACAGGACAATCAGCCCCAGCATTTT
v_gene: TRBV7-6; abundance: .; d_gene: TRBD2; j_gene: TRBJ2-7; CDR3aa: CASSLTSATNEQYF; CDR3nt: TGTGCCAGCAGCTTGACTAGCGCCACCAACGAGCAGTACTTC
v_gene: TRBV27; abundance: .; d_gene: .; j_gene: TRBJ2-7; CDR3aa: CASSFRGYEQYF; CDR3nt: TGTGCCAGCAGTTTTAGGGGTTACGAGCAGTACTTC
v_gene: TRBV5-4; abundance: .; d_gene: .; j_gene: TRBJ2-2; CDR3aa: CASSLQGSNTGELFF; CDR3nt: TGTGCCAGCAGCTTACAGGGCTCGAACACCGGGGAGCTGTTTTTT
v_gene: TRBV10-3; abundance: .; d_gene: TRBD1; j_gene: TRBJ1-1; CDR3aa: CAAGGIPDTEAFF; CDR3nt: TGTGCCGCAGGGGGTATTCCGGACACTGAAGCTTTCTTT
v_gene: TRBV5-1; abundance: .; d_gene: TRBD1; j_gene: TRBJ2-7; CDR3aa: CASSLADGAVDRVYEQYF; CDR3nt: TGCGCCAGCAGCTTGGCCGATGGAGCGGTGGACAGGGTGTACGAGCAGTACTTC
v_gene: TRBV6-5; abundance: .; d_gene: .; j_gene: TRBJ1-3; CDR3aa: CASRAGPSSGNTIYF; CDR3nt: TGTGCCAGCAGGGCAGGGCCGAGCTCTGGAAACACCATATATTTT
v_gene: TRBV13; abundance: .; d_gene: .; j_gene: TRBJ2-5; CDR3aa: CASSIGAGSGETQYF; CDR3nt: TGTGCCAGCAGCATAGGGGCAGGGAGCGGGGAGACCCAGTACTTC
v_gene: TRBV14; abundance: .; d_gene: TRBD2; j_gene: TRBJ2-5; CDR3aa: CASSLAGGPRETQYF; CDR3nt: TGTGCCAGCAGCCTGGCGGGAGGGCCCCGAGAGACCCAGTACTTC
v_gene: TRBV3-1/TRBV3-2; abundance: once; d_gene: .; j_gene: TRBJ2-7; CDR3aa: CASSQELRGAGEQYF; CDR3nt: TGTGCCAGCAGCCAAGAACTCCGGGGGGCGGGAGAGCAGTACTTC
v_gene: TRBV19; abundance: .; d_gene: TRBD1; j_gene: TRBJ1-5; CDR3aa: CASSIGPGQGGNQPQHF; CDR3nt: TGTGCCAGTAGTATCGGCCCCGGACAGGGCGGCAATCAGCCCCAGCATTTT
v_gene: TRBV2; abundance: .; d_gene: TRBD2; j_gene: TRBJ2-3; CDR3aa: CAKGGAGGRTDTQYF; CDR3nt: TGTGCCAAGGGGGGAGCGGGGGGCCGCACAGATACGCAGTATTTT
v_gene: TRBV3-1/TRBV3-2; abundance: .; d_gene: .; j_gene: TRBJ2-7; CDR3aa: CASSLRELTYEQYF; CDR3nt: TGTGCCAGCAGCCTACGGGAACTTACCTACGAGCAGTACTTC
v_gene: TRBV19; abundance: once; d_gene: TRBD2; j_gene: TRBJ2-1; CDR3aa: CASSMGREGNEQFF; CDR3nt: TGTGCCAGTAGTATGGGCAGGGAGGGGAATGAGCAGTTCTTC
v_gene: TRBV30; abundance: .; d_gene: TRBD1; j_gene: TRBJ1-2; CDR3aa: CAWRGKTGFEFNGYTF; CDR3nt: TGTGCCTGGAGGGGTAAGACAGGGTTCGAGTTCAACGGCTACACCTTC
v_gene: TRBV27; abundance: .; d_gene: .; j_gene: TRBJ1-6; CDR3aa: CASSYVQAWANSPLHF; CDR3nt: TGTGCCAGCAGTTACGTCCAGGCTTGGGCGAATTCACCCCTCCACTTT
v_gene: TRBV5-1; abundance: .; d_gene: .; j_gene: TRBJ2-2; CDR3aa: CASTPQGNTGELFF; CDR3nt: TGCGCCAGCACACCGCAGGGAAACACCGGGGAGCTGTTTTTT
v_gene: TRBV2; abundance: .; d_gene: TRBD1; j_gene: TRBJ1-5; CDR3aa: CASSGQGEGGNQPQHF; CDR3nt: TGTGCCAGCAGTGGACAGGGAGAAGGAGGCAATCAGCCCCAGCATTTT
v_gene: TRBV19; abundance: once; d_gene: .; j_gene: TRBJ1-5; CDR3aa: CASSIDRVEQPQHF; CDR3nt: TGTGCCAGTAGTATAGACAGGGTTGAACAGCCCCAGCATTTT
v_gene: TRBV28; abundance: .; d_gene: .; j_gene: TRBJ1-5; CDR3aa: CASSVGEGSNQPQHF; CDR3nt: TGTGCCAGCTCCGTAGGGGAAGGCAGCAATCAGCCCCAGCATTTT
v_gene: TRBV7-8; abundance: few; d_gene: .; j_gene: TRBJ1-2; CDR3aa: CASRRDAEGYTF; CDR3nt: TGTGCCAGCAGAAGAGATGCGGAAGGCTACACCTTC
v_gene: TRBV29-1; abundance: .; d_gene: TRBD2; j_gene: TRBJ2-5; CDR3aa: CSVELAGVETQYF; CDR3nt: TGCAGCGTTGAGCTAGCGGGAGTCGAGACCCAGTACTTC
v_gene: TRBV29-1; abundance: .; d_gene: TRBD1; j_gene: TRBJ2-5; CDR3aa: CSVVTGWSVQETQYF; CDR3nt: TGCAGCGTTGTGACAGGGTGGAGTGTCCAAGAGACCCAGTACTTC